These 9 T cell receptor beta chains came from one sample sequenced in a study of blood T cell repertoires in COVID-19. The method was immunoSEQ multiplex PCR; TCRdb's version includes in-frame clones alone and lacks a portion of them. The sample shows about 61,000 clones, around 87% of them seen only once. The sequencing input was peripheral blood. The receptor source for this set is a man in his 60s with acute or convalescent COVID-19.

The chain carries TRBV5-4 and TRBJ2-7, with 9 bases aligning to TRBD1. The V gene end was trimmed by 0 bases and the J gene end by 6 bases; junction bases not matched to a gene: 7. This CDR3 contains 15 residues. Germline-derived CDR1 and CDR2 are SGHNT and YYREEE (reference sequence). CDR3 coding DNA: TGTGCCAGCAGCTTGGCCAGGGACAGGGACGGCGAGCAGTACTTC. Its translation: CASSLARDRDGEQYF. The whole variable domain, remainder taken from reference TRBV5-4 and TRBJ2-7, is ETGVTQSPTHLIKTRGQQVTLRCSSQSGHNTVSWYQQALGQGPQFIFQYYREEENGRGNFPPRFSGLQFPNYSSELNVNALELDDSALYLCASSLARDRDGEQYFGPGTRLTVT.

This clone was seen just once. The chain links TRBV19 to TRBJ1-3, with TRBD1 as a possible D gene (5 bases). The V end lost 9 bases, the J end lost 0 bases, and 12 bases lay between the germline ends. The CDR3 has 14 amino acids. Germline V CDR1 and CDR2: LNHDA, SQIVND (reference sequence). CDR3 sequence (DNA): TGTGCCAGCCACAGGAGTAGCTCTGGAAACACCATATATTTT. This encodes CASHRSSSGNTIYF.

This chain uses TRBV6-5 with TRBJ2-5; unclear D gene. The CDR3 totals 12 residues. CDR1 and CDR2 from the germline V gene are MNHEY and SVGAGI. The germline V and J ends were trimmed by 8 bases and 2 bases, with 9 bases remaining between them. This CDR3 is CASQWWQETQYF. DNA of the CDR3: TGTGCCAGCCAGTGGTGGCAAGAGACCCAGTACTTC.

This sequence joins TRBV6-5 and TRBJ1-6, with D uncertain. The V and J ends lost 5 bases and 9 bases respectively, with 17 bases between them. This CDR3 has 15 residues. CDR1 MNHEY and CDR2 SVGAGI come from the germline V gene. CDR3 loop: CASSQSSPSGSPLHF. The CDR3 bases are TGTGCCAGCAGTCAAAGCTCCCCCTCTGGTTCACCCCTCCACTTT.

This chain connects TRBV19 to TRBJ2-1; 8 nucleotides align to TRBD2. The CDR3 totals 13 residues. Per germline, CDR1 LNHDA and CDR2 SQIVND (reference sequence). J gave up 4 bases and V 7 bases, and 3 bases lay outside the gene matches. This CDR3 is CASMLAGYNEQFF. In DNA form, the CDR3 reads TGTGCCAGTATGCTAGCGGGTTACAATGAGCAGTTCTTC.

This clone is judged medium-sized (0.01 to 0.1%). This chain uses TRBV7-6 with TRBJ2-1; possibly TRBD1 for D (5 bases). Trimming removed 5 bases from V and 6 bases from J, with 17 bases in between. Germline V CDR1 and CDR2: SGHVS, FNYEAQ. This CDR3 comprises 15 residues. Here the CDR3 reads CASSLDGHRSNEQFF. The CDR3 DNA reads TGTGCCAGCAGCCTTGACGGACATAGATCCAATGAGCAGTTCTTC.

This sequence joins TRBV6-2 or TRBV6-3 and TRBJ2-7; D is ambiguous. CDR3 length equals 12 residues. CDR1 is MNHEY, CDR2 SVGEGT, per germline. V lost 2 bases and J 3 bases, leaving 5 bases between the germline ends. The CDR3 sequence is CASSYRFYEQYF. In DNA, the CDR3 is TGTGCCAGCAGTTACCGGTTCTACGAGCAGTACTTC.

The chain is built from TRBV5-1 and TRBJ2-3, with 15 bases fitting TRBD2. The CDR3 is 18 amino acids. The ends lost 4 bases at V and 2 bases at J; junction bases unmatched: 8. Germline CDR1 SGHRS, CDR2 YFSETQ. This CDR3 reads CASSAGTSGGQTTDTQYF. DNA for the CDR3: TGCGCCAGCAGCGCCGGGACTAGCGGGGGGCAGACCACAGATACGCAGTATTTT.

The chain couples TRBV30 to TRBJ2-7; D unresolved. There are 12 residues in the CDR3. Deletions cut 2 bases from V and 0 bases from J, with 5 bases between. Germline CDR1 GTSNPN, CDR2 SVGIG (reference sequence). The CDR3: CAWSLISYEQYF. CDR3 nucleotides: TGTGCCTGGAGTCTAATCTCCTACGAGCAGTACTTC.